This T cell receptor (beta chain) comes out of a study of T cell responses to AZD1222 COVID-19 vaccine. Libraries were prepared by immunoSEQ multiplex PCR; TCRdb keeps only in-frame clonotypes and omits some of them. The sample records more than 95,000 clones, around nine tenths being singletons. As to this clone: What it binds is unknown.

The CDR3 has 14 amino acids. V was clipped by 3 bases and J by 1 base, with 9 bases between them. CDR1 and CDR2 (germline): MDHEN, SYDVKM. Study results and limitations: Recipients of AZD1222 seropositive at baseline numbered only 6 or 7. The breadth and depth of Spike-specific TCRs increased once two AZD1222 doses had been given. Donors were chiefly white British, with a greater number of females, and clonal diversity was perhaps underestimated. Epitopes outside B.1.351 and B.1.1.7 mutated regions reportedly drew nearly half of spike TCRs.

The chain is built from TRBV28 and TRBJ1-1; perhaps TRBD1 as D (5 bases). The origin of this receptor is an adult who received the MenACWY meningococcal vaccine as a control. This material consisted of peripheral blood, taken 28 days after the second dose of the MenACWY control vaccine. The CDR3 bases are TGTGCCAGCAGTTTGTCACAGGCGAACACTGAAGCTTTCTTT. Translating gives CASSLSQANTEAFF. The full variable domain, in which reference TRBV28 and TRBJ1-1 provide the parts outside the CDR3, is DVKVTQSSRYLVKRTGEKVFLECVQDMDHENMFWYRQDPGLGLRLIYFSYDVKMKEKGDIPEGYSVSREKKERFSLILESASTNQTSMYLCASSLSQANTEAFFGQGTRLTVV.